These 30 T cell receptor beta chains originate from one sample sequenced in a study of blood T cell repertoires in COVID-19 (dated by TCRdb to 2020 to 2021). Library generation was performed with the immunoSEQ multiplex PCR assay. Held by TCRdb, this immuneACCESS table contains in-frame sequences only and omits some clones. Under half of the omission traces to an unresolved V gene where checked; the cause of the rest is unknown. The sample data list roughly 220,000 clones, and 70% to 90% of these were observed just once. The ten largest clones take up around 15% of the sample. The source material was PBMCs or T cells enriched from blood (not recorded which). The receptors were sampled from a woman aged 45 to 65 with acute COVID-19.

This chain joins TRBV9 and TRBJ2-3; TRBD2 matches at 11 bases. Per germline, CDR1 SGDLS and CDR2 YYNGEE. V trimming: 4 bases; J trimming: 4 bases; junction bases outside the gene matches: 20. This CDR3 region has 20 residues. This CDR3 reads CASSTHGPGAVAGGADTQYF. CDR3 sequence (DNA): TGTGCCAGCAGCACCCACGGGCCCGGCGCCGTAGCGGGAGGGGCAGATACGCAGTATTTT.

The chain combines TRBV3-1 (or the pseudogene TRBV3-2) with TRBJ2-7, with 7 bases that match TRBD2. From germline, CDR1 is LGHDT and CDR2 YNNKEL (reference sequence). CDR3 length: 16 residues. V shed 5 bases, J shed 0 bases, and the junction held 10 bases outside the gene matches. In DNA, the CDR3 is TGTGCCAGCAGCGAAGGCGGGAGTTGGGGCTCCTACGAGCAGTACTTC. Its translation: CASSEGGSWGSYEQYF.

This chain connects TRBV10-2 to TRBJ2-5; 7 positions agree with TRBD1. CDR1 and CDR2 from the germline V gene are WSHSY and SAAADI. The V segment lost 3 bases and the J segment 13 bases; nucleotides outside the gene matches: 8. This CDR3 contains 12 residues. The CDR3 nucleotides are TGCGCCAGCAGTGACCCTAGACAGGGAGCGTACTTC. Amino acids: CASSDPRQGAYF.

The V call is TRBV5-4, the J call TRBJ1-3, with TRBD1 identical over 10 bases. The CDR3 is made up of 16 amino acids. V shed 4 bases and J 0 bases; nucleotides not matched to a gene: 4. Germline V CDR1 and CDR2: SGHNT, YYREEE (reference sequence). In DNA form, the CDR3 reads TGTGCCAGCAGCCGCCGGGACAGGGGCTCTGGAAACACCATATATTTT. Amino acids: CASSRRDRGSGNTIYF.

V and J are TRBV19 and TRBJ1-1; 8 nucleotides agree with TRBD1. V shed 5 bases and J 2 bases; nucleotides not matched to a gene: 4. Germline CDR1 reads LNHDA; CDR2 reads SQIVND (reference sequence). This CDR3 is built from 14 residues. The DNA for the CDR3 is TGTGCCAGTAGTGGACAGGGACCTAACACTGAAGCTTTCTTT. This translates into CASSGQGPNTEAFF.

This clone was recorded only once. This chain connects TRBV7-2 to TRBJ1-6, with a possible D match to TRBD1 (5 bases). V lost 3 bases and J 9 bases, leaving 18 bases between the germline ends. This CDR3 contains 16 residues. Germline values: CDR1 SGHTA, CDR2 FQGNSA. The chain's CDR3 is CASSFQGSGFGSPLHF. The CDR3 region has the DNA TGTGCCAGCAGCTTCCAGGGCTCGGGCTTCGGTTCACCCCTCCACTTT.

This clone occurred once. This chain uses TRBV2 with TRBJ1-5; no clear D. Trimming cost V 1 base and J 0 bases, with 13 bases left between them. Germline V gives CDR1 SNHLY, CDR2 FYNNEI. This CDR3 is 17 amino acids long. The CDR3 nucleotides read TGTGCCAGCAGTGAAGGAGGGAGAGCAAATAGCAATCAGCCCCAGCATTTT. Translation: CASSEGGRANSNQPQHF.

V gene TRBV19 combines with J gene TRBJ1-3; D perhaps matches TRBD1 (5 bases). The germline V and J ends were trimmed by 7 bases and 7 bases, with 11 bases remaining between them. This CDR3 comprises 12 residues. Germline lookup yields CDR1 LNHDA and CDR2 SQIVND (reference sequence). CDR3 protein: CASTQGANTIYF. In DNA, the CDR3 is TGTGCCAGTACCCAGGGCGCGAACACCATATATTTT.

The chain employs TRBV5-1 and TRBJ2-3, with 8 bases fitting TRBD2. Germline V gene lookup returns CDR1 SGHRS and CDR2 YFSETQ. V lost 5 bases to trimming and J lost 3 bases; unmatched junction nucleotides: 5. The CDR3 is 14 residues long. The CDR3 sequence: CASSDPGGTDTQYF. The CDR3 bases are TGCGCCAGCAGTGATCCGGGGGGGACAGATACGCAGTATTTT. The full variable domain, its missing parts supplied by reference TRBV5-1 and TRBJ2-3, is KAGVTQTPRYLIKTRGQQVTLSCSPISGHRSVSWYQQTPGQGLQFLFEYFSETQRNKGNFPGRFSGRQFSNSRSEMNVSTLELGDSALYLCASSDPGGTDTQYFGPGTRLTVL.

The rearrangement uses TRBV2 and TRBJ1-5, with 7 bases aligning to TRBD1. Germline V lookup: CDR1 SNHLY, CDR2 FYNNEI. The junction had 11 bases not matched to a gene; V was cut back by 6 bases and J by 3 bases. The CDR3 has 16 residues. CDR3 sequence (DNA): TGTGCCAGCAGAGCCACCAGGGACAGACTCAATCAGCCCCAGCATTTT. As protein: CASRATRDRLNQPQHF.

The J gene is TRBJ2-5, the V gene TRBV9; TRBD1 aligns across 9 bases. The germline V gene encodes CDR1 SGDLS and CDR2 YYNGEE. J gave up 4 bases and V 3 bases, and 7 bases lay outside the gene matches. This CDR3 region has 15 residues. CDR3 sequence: CASSELSTGGETQYF. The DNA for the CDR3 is TGTGCCAGCAGCGAGTTGTCGACAGGGGGAGAGACCCAGTACTTC.

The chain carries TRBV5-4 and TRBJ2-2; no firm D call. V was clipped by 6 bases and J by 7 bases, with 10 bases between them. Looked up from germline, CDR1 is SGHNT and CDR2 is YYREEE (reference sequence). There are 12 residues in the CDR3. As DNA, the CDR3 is TGTGCCAGCAACAATGCGGACGGGGAGCTGTTTTTT. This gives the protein CASNNADGELFF.

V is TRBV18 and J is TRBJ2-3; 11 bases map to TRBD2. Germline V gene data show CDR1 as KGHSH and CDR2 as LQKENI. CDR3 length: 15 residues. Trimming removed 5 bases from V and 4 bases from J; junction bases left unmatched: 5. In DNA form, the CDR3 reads TGTGCCAGCTCAACCGGGACTAGCGGTTCAGATACGCAGTATTTT. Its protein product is CASSTGTSGSDTQYF.

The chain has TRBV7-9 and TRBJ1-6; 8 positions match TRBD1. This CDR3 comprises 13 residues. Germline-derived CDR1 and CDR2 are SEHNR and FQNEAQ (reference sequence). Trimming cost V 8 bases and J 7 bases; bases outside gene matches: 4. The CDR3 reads CASRTGRNSPLHF. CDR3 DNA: TGTGCCAGCCGGACAGGGAGGAATTCACCCCTCCACTTT.

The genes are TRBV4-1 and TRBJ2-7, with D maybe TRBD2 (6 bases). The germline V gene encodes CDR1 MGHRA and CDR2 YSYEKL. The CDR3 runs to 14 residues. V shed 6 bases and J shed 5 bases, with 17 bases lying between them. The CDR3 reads CASSPRGNKDEQYF. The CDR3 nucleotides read TGCGCCAGCAGTCCTCGGGGGAATAAGGACGAGCAGTACTTC.

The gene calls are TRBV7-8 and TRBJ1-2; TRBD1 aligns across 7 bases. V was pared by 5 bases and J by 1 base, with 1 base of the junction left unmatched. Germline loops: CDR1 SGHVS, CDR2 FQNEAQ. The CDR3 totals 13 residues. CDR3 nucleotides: TGTGCCAGCAGCCGGGACAGTAACTATGGCTACACCTTC. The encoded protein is CASSRDSNYGYTF.

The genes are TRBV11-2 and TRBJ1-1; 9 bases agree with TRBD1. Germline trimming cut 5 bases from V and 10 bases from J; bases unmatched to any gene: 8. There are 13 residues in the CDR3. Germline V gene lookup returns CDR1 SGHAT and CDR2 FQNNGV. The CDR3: CASSLGTGLLAFF. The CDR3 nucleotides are TGTGCCAGCAGCCTCGGGACAGGGTTGTTAGCTTTCTTT.

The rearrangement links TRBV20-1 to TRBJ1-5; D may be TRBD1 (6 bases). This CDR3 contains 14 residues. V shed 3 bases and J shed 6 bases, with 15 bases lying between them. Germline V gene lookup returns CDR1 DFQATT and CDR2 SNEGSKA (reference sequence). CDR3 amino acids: CSASISRGRQPQHF. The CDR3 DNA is TGCAGTGCTAGTATCTCCAGGGGCCGTCAGCCCCAGCATTTT.

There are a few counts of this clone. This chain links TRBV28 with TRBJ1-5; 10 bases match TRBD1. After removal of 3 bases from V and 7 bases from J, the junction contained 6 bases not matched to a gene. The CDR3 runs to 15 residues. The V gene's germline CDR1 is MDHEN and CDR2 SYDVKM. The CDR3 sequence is CASSFPTGGGQPQHF. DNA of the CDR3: TGTGCCAGCAGTTTTCCGACAGGGGGCGGACAGCCCCAGCATTTT.

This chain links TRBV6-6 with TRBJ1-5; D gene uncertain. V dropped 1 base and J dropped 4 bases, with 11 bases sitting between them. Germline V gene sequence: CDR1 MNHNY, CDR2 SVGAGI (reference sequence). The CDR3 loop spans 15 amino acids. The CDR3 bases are TGTGCCAGCAGTTACTTCCGGGAGACTAATCAGCCCCAGCATTTT. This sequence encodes CASSYFRETNQPQHF.

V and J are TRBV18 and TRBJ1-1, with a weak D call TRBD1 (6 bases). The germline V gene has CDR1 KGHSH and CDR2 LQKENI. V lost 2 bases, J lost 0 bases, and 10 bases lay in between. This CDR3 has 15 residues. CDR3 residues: CASSPEQGLNTEAFF. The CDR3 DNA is TGTGCCAGCTCACCAGAGCAGGGGCTGAACACTGAAGCTTTCTTT.

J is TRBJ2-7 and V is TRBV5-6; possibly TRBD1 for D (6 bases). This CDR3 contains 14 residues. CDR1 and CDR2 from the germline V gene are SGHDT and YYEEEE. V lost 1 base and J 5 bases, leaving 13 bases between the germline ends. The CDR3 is CASSLLGASHEQYF. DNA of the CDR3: TGTGCCAGCAGCTTGCTGGGGGCCTCGCACGAGCAGTACTTC.

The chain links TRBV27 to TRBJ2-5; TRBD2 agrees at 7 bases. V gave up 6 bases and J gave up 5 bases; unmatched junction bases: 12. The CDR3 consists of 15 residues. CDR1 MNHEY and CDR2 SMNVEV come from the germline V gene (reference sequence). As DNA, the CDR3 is TGTGCCAGCAGCCCTAGCGGCCGGGTGTGGGAGACCCAGTACTTC. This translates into CASSPSGRVWETQYF.

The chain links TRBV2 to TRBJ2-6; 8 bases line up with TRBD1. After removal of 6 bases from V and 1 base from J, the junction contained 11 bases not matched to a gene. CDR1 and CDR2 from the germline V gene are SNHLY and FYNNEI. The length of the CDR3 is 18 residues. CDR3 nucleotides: TGTGCCAGCAGACCTCTACAGGGGGGAATGTCTGGGGCCAACGTCCTGACTTTC. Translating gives CASRPLQGGMSGANVLTF.

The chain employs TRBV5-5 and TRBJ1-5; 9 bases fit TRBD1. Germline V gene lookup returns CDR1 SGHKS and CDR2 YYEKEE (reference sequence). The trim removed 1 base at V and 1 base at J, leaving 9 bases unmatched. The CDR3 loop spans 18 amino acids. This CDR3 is CASSLRWGQGGSNQPQHF. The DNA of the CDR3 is TGTGCCAGCAGCTTGCGTTGGGGACAGGGTGGCAGCAATCAGCCCCAGCATTTT.

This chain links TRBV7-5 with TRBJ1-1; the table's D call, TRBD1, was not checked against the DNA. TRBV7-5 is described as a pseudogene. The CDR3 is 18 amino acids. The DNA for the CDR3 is TGTGTCAGAAGCCATGGGACAAATAACGGTCCCTTGGGCACTGAAGCTTTCTTT. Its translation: CVRSHGTNNGPLGTEAFF.

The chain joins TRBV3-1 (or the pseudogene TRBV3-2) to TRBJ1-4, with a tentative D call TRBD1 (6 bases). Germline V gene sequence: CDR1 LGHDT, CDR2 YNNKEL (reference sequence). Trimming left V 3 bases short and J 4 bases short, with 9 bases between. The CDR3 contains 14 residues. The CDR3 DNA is TGTGCCAGCAGCCACGGGACACTTAATGAAAAACTGTTTTTT. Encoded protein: CASSHGTLNEKLFF.

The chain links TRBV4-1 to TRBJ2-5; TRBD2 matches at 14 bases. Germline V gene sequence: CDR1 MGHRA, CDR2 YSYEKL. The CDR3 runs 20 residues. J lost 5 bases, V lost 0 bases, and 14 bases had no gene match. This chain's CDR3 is CASSQDPGLAGVRFKETQYF. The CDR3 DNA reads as TGCGCCAGCAGCCAAGATCCGGGACTAGCGGGAGTTCGTTTTAAGGAGACCCAGTACTTC.

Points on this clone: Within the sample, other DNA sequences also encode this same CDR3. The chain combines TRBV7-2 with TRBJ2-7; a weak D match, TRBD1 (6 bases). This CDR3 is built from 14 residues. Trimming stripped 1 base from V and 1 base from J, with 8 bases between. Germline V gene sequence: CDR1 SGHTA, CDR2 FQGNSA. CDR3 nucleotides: TGTGCCAGCAGCTTAGTCCAGGGGTCCTACGAGCAGTACTTC. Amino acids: CASSLVQGSYEQYF.

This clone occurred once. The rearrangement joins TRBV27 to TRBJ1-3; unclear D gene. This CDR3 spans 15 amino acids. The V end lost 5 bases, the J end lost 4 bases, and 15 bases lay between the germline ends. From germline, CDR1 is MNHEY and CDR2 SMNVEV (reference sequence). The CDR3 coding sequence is TGTGCCAGCAGTCCCCGCCGGTCGCTCGGAAACACCATATATTTT. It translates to CASSPRRSLGNTIYF.